A single sample is the source of the 26 T cell receptor beta chains below, sequenced in a study of blood T cell repertoires in COVID-19. This table comes from immunoSEQ multiplex PCR, and its TCRdb copy is limited to in-frame clones, with some not included. The profile shows 92,000 or so clones, 88% of them singletons. Sequenced: peripheral blood. These receptors were collected from a man aged 55 to 70 with acute or convalescent COVID-19.

The chain uses TRBV5-5 and TRBJ1-4, with 8 bases lining up with TRBD1. Germline V CDR1 and CDR2: SGHKS, YYEKEE (reference sequence). Trimming at V came to 0 bases and at J to 7 bases, leaving 5 bases not matched to a gene. This CDR3 comprises 15 residues. The CDR3 spells CASSLVGTGGEKLFF. The CDR3 DNA is TGTGCCAGCAGCTTGGTAGGCACAGGGGGTGAAAAACTGTTTTTT.

The chain is built from TRBV7-8 and TRBJ2-2, with D possibly TRBD2 on 5 matching bases. The CDR3 has 13 residues. Germline values: CDR1 SGHVS, CDR2 FQNEAQ. The V gene lost 2 bases and the J gene lost 6 bases, with 7 bases spanning the gap. The CDR3 is CASSLKEAGELFF. CDR3 bases: TGTGCCAGCAGCTTAAAGGAGGCCGGGGAGCTGTTTTTT. The full variable domain, rest sourced from reference TRBV7-8 and TRBJ2-2, is GAGVSQSPRYKVAKRGQDVALRCDPISGHVSLFWYQQALGQGPEFLTYFQNEAQLDKSGLPSDRFFAERPEGSVSTLKIQRTQQEDSAVYLCASSLKEAGELFFGEGSRLTVL.

The genes are TRBV7-9 and TRBJ2-5; D might be TRBD2 (7 bases). Germline V gene lookup returns CDR1 SEHNR and CDR2 FQNEAQ (reference sequence). CDR3 size: 15 residues. V lost 3 bases and J 3 bases, leaving 14 bases between the germline ends. CDR3 sequence reads: CASSLGRGAKETQYF. The CDR3 region has the DNA TGTGCCAGCAGCTTGGGCCGGGGGGCCAAAGAGACCCAGTACTTC.

The rearrangement links TRBV27 to TRBJ2-2, with 7 bases identical to TRBD1. Trimming at V came to 6 bases and at J to 0 bases, leaving 7 bases not matched to a gene. The germline gives CDR1 MNHEY, CDR2 SMNVEV (reference sequence). This CDR3 spans 16 amino acids. Written as DNA, the CDR3 is TGTGCCAGCAGCGGGACAGCTTTCGCGAACACCGGGGAGCTGTTTTTT. This encodes CASSGTAFANTGELFF.

The chain combines TRBV9 with TRBJ2-1; D might be TRBD1 (5 bases). Germline V gene sequence: CDR1 SGDLS, CDR2 YYNGEE. The CDR3 has 13 amino acids. Trimming took 3 bases from V and 10 from J, leaving 14 bases between them. CDR3 DNA: TGTGCCAGCAGCGCCCCCCACCAGGGCGAGCAGTTCTTC. It translates to CASSAPHQGEQFF.

The chain combines TRBV7-2 with TRBJ2-7; tentative D call: TRBD1 (5 bases). This CDR3 has 15 residues. V was shortened by 2 bases and J by 7 bases, with 18 bases between the two germline ends. CDR1 and CDR2 from the germline V gene are SGHTA and FQGNSA. DNA for the CDR3: TGTGCCAGCAGCTTAAATGCCAGGGTGGGCGGAGAGCAGTACTTC. This codes for CASSLNARVGGEQYF.

Here the CDR3 reads CASSPAGKDEQFF. The CDR3 bases are TGCGCCAGCAGCCCAGCGGGAAAAGATGAGCAGTTCTTC. The chain has TRBV5-1 and TRBJ2-1; TRBD2 agrees at 7 bases. Germline V gene lookup returns CDR1 SGHRS and CDR2 YFSETQ. Trimming at V came to 4 bases and at J to 8 bases, leaving 6 bases not matched to a gene. The CDR3 covers 13 residues.

The gene calls are TRBV6-1 and TRBJ2-3, with TRBD2 identical over 7 bases. V trimming: 3 bases; J trimming: 7 bases; junction bases outside the gene matches: 10. CDR1 and CDR2 from the germline V gene are MNHNS and SASEGT. The CDR3 has 15 residues. This chain's CDR3 is CASSETSSLGNTQYF. The CDR3 region has the DNA TGTGCCAGCAGTGAGACTAGCAGCCTTGGGAATACGCAGTATTTT.

This chain connects TRBV27 to TRBJ2-3; 15 positions agree with TRBD2. CDR1 is MNHEY and CDR2 is SMNVEV in the germline V gene (reference sequence). Germline trimming cut 4 bases from V and 2 bases from J; bases unmatched to any gene: 4. The CDR3 covers 17 residues. The CDR3 nucleotides are TGTGCCAGCAGTTCGGGACTAGCGGGGGGACCCACAGATACGCAGTATTTT. Protein sequence: CASSSGLAGGPTDTQYF.

A remark on this clone: One junction end does not reproduce the germline sequence, and a read error may be involved. In the same sample, other DNA sequences code for this CDR3. This chain connects TRBV30 to TRBJ1-5; TRBD1 matches at 11 bases. Germline CDR1 reads GTSNPN; CDR2 reads SVGIG (reference sequence). This CDR3 comprises 14 residues. CDR3 loop: CAWTGDRGDQPQHF. The CDR3 nucleotides read TGTGCCTGGACCGGGGACAGGGGGGATCAACCCCAGCATTTT.

The J gene is TRBJ1-1, the V gene TRBV7-9; D remains unclear. The CDR3 totals 13 residues. V gave up 0 bases and J gave up 1 base, with 3 bases separating them. Looked up from germline, CDR1 is SEHNR and CDR2 is FQNEAQ (reference sequence). The CDR3 spells CASSLAQNTEAFF. DNA of the CDR3: TGTGCCAGCAGCTTAGCACAGAACACTGAAGCTTTCTTT.

The rearrangement links TRBV5-1 to TRBJ2-7; 7 nucleotides match TRBD2. Unmatched junction bases numbered 5, after V lost 2 bases and J lost 3 bases. Per the germline V gene, CDR1 is SGHRS and CDR2 is YFSETQ. CDR3 length: 14 residues. CDR3 bases: TGCGCCAGCAGCTTCACTGCGGGGGACTACGAGCAGTACTTC. This translates into CASSFTAGDYEQYF. The variable domain in full, completed from reference TRBV5-1 and TRBJ2-7, reads KAGVTQTPRYLIKTRGQQVTLSCSPISGHRSVSWYQQTPGQGLQFLFEYFSETQRNKGNFPGRFSGRQFSNSRSEMNVSTLELGDSALYLCASSFTAGDYEQYFGPGTRLTVT.

This chain joins TRBV19 and TRBJ2-1; 9 nucleotides agree with TRBD1. V shed 10 bases and J 9 bases; nucleotides not matched to a gene: 13. The V gene's germline CDR1 is LNHDA and CDR2 SQIVND (reference sequence). This CDR3 spans 14 amino acids. The CDR3 DNA sequence: TGTGCCACTCTAAAGGGACAGGGATTTGGTGAGCAGTTCTTC. Its protein is CATLKGQGFGEQFF.

This clone has a single count. V gene TRBV18 combines with J gene TRBJ2-7; the match to TRBD1 covers 9 bases. Germline CDR1 KGHSH, CDR2 LQKENI. The CDR3 consists of 15 residues. V shed 4 bases, J shed 5 bases, and the junction held 9 bases outside the gene matches. The CDR3 protein is CASSLGTGSPHEQYF. CDR3 nucleotide sequence: TGTGCCAGCTCACTTGGGACAGGGAGTCCCCACGAGCAGTACTTC. Supplemented by reference TRBV18 and TRBJ2-7, the full variable domain reads NAGVMQNPRHLVRRRGQEARLRCSPMKGHSHVYWYRQLPEEGLKFMVYLQKENIIDESGMPKERFSAEFPKEGPSILRIQQVVRGDSAAYFCASSLGTGSPHEQYFGPGTRLTVT.

This clone was seen a handful of times. The CDR3 loop is CASSSPPGRGGTGELFF. DNA for the CDR3: TGTGCCAGCAGTTCCCCTCCTGGGCGGGGGGGCACCGGGGAGCTGTTTTTT. The chain employs TRBV28 and TRBJ2-2; 9 positions agree with TRBD2. V gave up 4 bases and J gave up 4 bases; unmatched junction bases: 10. The CDR3 sequence is 17 residues long. The germline V gene has CDR1 MDHEN and CDR2 SYDVKM.

V and J are TRBV18 and TRBJ1-4; D not resolved. The germline CDR1 and CDR2 sequences are KGHSH and LQKENI. Trimming stripped 2 bases from V and 8 bases from J, with 12 bases between. CDR3 length: 14 amino acids. For the CDR3, the DNA is TGTGCCAGCTCACCAGGGCAGGTGACCGAAAAACTGTTTTTT. Amino acids: CASSPGQVTEKLFF.

The chain recombines TRBV12-3 or TRBV12-4 with TRBJ2-1; perhaps TRBD2 as D (6 bases). Trimming removed 5 bases from V and 7 bases from J, with 12 bases in between. This CDR3 region has 13 residues. This CDR3 is CASSPRTINEQFF. The CDR3 nucleotides read TGTGCCAGCAGTCCCCGGACTATTAATGAGCAGTTCTTC.

The CDR3 region is CASSDGPNRGEKLFF. In DNA, the CDR3 is TGTGCCAGCAGTGATGGGCCAAACAGGGGTGAAAAACTGTTTTTT. The chain recombines TRBV25-1 with TRBJ1-4, with TRBD1 identical over 7 bases. Trimming took 3 bases from V and 7 from J; bases not matched to a gene: 8. This CDR3 has 15 residues. Germline CDR1 reads MGHDK; CDR2 reads SYGVNS.

The chain has TRBV5-6 and TRBJ1-6; TRBD1 matches at 9 bases. CDR3 length: 15 amino acids. Germline V gene lookup returns CDR1 SGHDT and CDR2 YYEEEE. J gave up 8 bases and V 5 bases, and 8 bases lay outside the gene matches. The CDR3 is CASRGTGRGDSPLHF. CDR3 DNA sequence: TGTGCCAGCAGGGGGACAGGGAGAGGGGATTCACCCCTCCACTTT.

V and J are TRBV12-3 or TRBV12-4 and TRBJ1-2; D unresolved. Trimming removed 3 bases at V and 2 bases at J, with 7 bases between. The CDR3 length is 13 residues. For the CDR3, the DNA is TGTGCCAGCAGTTTTGGGCAGAACTATGGCTACACCTTC. Its protein product is CASSFGQNYGYTF.

The chain employs TRBV19 and TRBJ1-2; D is uncertain. Trimming cost V 0 bases and J 8 bases, with 10 bases left between them. Germline-derived CDR1 and CDR2 are LNHDA and SQIVND (reference sequence). The CDR3 sequence is 13 residues long. CDR3 DNA sequence: TGTGCCAGTAGTATAGATGCGCTTCGGGGCTACACCTTC. It translates to CASSIDALRGYTF.

V gene TRBV11-3 combines with J gene TRBJ2-3; D is unresolved. V gave up 2 bases and J gave up 4 bases, with 7 bases separating them. Germline assignment: CDR1 SGHNT and CDR2 YENEEA. The CDR3 runs 13 residues. CDR3 DNA sequence: TGTGCCAGCAGCTTATCTGAGCCAGATACGCAGTATTTT. It yields the protein CASSLSEPDTQYF.

The chain employs TRBV6-1 and TRBJ1-2, with D unclear. V lost 1 base and J 2 bases, leaving 11 bases between the germline ends. There are 15 residues in the CDR3. Looked up from germline, CDR1 is MNHNS and CDR2 is SASEGT. The CDR3 is CASSEGPLTNYGYTF. The CDR3, as DNA: TGTGCCAGCAGTGAAGGACCGTTGACAAACTATGGCTACACCTTC.

The rearrangement uses TRBV30 and TRBJ1-2; D is ambiguous. Germline assignment: CDR1 GTSNPN and CDR2 SVGIG (reference sequence). The CDR3 has 13 amino acids. V lost 1 base, J lost 0 bases, and 6 bases lay in between. The CDR3, as DNA: TGTGCCTGGAGTGAGCTTTCTAACTATGGCTACACCTTC. It codes for CAWSELSNYGYTF. Together with reference TRBV30 and TRBJ1-2, the CDR3 gives the full variable domain: SQTIHQWPATLVQPVGSPLSLECTVEGTSNPNLYWYRQAAGRGLQLLFYSVGIGQISSEVPQNLSASRPQDRQFILSSKKLLLSDSGFYLCAWSELSNYGYTFGSGTRLTVV.

The chain employs TRBV5-1 and TRBJ2-5; no reliable D call. The CDR3 runs to 15 residues. Trimming took off 1 base at V and 4 bases at J, with 14 bases between the two ends. CDR1 is SGHRS and CDR2 is YFSETQ in the germline V gene. The CDR3 region is CASSLTRIGLETQYF. DNA of the CDR3: TGCGCCAGCAGCTTGACACGCATTGGGCTAGAGACCCAGTACTTC.

The chain employs TRBV29-1 and TRBJ2-7; TRBD1 is a possible D gene (6 bases). This CDR3 region has 12 residues. V dropped 2 bases and J dropped 9 bases, with 14 bases sitting between them. Looked up from germline, CDR1 is SQVTM and CDR2 is ANQGSEA. The CDR3 is CSVELQGDGQYF. The DNA of the CDR3 is TGCAGCGTTGAACTACAGGGTGACGGGCAGTACTTC.